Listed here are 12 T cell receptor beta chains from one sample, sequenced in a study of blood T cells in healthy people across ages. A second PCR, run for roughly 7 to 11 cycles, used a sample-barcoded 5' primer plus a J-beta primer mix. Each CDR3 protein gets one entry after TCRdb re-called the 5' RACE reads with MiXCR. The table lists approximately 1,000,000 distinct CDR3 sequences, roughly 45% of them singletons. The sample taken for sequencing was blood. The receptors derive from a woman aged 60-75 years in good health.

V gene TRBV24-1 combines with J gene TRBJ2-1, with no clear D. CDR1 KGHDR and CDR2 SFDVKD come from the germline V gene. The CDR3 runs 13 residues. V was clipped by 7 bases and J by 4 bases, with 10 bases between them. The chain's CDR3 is CATSDGLYNEQFF. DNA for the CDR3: TGTGCCACCAGCGACGGGCTTTACAATGAGCAGTTCTTC.

Written as DNA, the CDR3 is TGCGCCAGCAGTGAGCGGGCCTTCGGTTCCTACAATGAGCAGTTCTTC. Its protein product is CASSERAFGSYNEQFF. The chain employs TRBV10-1 and TRBJ2-1; no definite D call. Germline assignment: CDR1 WNHNN and CDR2 SYGVQD (reference sequence). V lost 2 bases and J lost 1, with 12 bases in between. CDR3 length equals 16 residues.

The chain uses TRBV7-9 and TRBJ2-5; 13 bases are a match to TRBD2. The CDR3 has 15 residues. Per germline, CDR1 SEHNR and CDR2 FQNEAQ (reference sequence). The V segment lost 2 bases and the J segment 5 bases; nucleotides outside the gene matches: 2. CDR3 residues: CASSLLLAGGETQYF. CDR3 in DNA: TGTGCCAGCAGCTTACTACTAGCGGGAGGGGAGACCCAGTACTTC. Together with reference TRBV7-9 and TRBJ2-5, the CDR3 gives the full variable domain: DTGVSQNPRHKITKRGQNVTFRCDPISEHNRLYWYRQTLGQGPEFLTYFQNEAQLEKSRLLSDRFSAERPKGSFSTLEIQRTEQGDSAMYLCASSLLLAGGETQYFGPGTRLLVL.

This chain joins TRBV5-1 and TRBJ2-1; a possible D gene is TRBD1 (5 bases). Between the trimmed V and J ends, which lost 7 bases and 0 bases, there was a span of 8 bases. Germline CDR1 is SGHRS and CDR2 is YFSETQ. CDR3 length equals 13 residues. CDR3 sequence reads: CASHRSSYNEQFF. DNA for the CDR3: TGCGCCAGCCACAGGAGCTCCTACAATGAGCAGTTCTTC.

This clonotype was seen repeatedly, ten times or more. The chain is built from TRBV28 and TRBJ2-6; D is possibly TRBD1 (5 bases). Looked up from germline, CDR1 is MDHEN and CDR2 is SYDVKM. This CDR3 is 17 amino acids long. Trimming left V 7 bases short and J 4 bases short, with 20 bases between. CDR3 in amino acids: CASMSAGKALGANVLTF. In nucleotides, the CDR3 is TGTGCCAGCATGTCGGCAGGGAAAGCTCTAGGGGCCAACGTCCTGACTTTC.

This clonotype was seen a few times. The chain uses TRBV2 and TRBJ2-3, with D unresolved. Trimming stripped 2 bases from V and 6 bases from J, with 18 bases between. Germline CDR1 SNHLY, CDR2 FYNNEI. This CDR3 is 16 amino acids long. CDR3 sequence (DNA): TGTGCCAGCAGTGAATTGATGCCCCCCAAGACGGATACGCAGTATTTT. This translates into CASSELMPPKTDTQYF.

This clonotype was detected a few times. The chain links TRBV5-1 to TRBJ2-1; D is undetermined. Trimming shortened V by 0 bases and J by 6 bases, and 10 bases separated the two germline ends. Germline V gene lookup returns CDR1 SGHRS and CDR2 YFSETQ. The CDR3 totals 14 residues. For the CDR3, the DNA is TGCGCCAGCAGCTTGGACCCGTCGGGCAATGAGCAGTTCTTC. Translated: CASSLDPSGNEQFF.

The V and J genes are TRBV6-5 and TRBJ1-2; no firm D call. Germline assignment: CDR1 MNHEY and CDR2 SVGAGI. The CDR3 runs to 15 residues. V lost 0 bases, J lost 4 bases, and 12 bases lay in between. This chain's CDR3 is CASSYSRTASYGYTF. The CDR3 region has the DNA TGTGCCAGCAGTTACTCGAGGACCGCTTCCTATGGCTACACCTTC.

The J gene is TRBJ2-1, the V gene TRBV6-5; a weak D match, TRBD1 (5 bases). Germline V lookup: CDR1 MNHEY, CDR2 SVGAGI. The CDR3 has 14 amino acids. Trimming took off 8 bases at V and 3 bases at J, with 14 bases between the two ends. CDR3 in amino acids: CASWGSPDYNEQFF. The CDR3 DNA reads TGTGCCAGCTGGGGCAGTCCTGACTACAATGAGCAGTTCTTC.

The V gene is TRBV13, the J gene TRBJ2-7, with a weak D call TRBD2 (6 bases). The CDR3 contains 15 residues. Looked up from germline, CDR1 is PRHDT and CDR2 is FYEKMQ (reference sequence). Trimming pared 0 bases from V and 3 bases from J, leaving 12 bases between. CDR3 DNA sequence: TGTGCCAGCAGCTTAGGCTCCGCCGGGAGCTACGAGCAGTACTTC. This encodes CASSLGSAGSYEQYF.

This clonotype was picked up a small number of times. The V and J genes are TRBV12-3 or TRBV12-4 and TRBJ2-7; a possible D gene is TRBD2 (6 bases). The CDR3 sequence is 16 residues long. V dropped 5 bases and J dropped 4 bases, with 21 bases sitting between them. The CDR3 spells CASSGSGTPHTYEQYF. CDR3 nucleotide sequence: TGTGCCAGCAGTGGTTCCGGGACTCCTCACACGTACGAGCAGTACTTC.

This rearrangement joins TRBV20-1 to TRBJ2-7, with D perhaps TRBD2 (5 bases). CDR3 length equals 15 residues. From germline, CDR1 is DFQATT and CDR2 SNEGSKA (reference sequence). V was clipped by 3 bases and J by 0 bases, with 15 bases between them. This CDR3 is CSARFSELGSYEQYF. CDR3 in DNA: TGCAGTGCTAGGTTTAGCGAGCTTGGCTCCTACGAGCAGTACTTC.